The TCR beta chain described here comes from a study of T cell changes during pregnancy in multiple sclerosis. Clones were read by immunoSEQ multiplex PCR, and TCRdb kept only the in-frame ones, dropping some. The table shows around 37,000 clones, with around 93% occurring only once. Germline values: CDR1 KGHSH, CDR2 LQKENI. Trimming cost V 5 bases and J 0 bases; bases outside gene matches: 6. This CDR3 region has 16 residues. Sample: CD8+ T cells from peripheral blood mononuclear cells, taken before pregnancy. This rearrangement joins TRBV18 to TRBJ1-4; 7 bases fit TRBD1. The origin of this receptor is a female donor with multiple sclerosis, enrolled in a pregnancy study. The CDR3 is CASSSGTASTNEKLFF. CDR3 bases: TGTGCCAGCTCATCCGGGACAGCCTCAACTAATGAAAAACTGTTTTTT.